The 16 T cell receptor beta chains below come from one sample, sequenced in a study of blood T cell repertoires in COVID-19. TCRdb's table, derived via immunoSEQ multiplex PCR, lists solely in-frame clones and lacks some. Among under 300,000 clones listed, 80% to 90% were seen once. The sequencing sample was made of peripheral blood. These receptors were collected from a woman aged 25 to 39 with active or convalescent COVID-19.

The CDR3 DNA is TGTGCCAGCAGCACGGGACAGCTGAACACTGAAGCTTTCTTT. Encoded protein: CASSTGQLNTEAFF. The V and J genes are TRBV9 and TRBJ1-1, with 7 nucleotides matching TRBD1. The CDR3 has 14 residues. Germline CDR1 SGDLS, CDR2 YYNGEE. V lost 4 bases and J lost 0; bases outside the gene matches: 3.

The gene calls are TRBV30 and TRBJ1-2; D gene unclear. The germline V gene encodes CDR1 GTSNPN and CDR2 SVGIG (reference sequence). Between the trimmed V and J ends, which lost 3 bases and 0 bases, there was a span of 14 bases. The CDR3 has 15 amino acids. The DNA of the CDR3 is TGTGCCTGGAGAGGCAGTCCGGGTCCTAACTATGGCTACACCTTC. This sequence encodes CAWRGSPGPNYGYTF. Full variable domain (missing parts from reference TRBV30 and TRBJ1-2): SQTIHQWPATLVQPVGSPLSLECTVEGTSNPNLYWYRQAAGRGLQLLFYSVGIGQISSEVPQNLSASRPQDRQFILSSKKLLLSDSGFYLCAWRGSPGPNYGYTFGSGTRLTVV.

V and J are TRBV14 and TRBJ2-7; D is ambiguous. The CDR3 is 14 residues long. V gave up 1 base and J gave up 4 bases, with 11 bases separating them. Germline V gene sequence: CDR1 SGHDN, CDR2 FVKESK. The CDR3 here is CASSQVGVRYEQYF. The CDR3 bases are TGTGCCAGCAGCCAAGTTGGAGTCCGATACGAGCAGTACTTC.

This chain links TRBV12-3 or TRBV12-4 with TRBJ1-2; D may be TRBD1 (6 bases). The CDR3 length is 13 residues. The V gene lost 5 bases and the J gene lost 8 bases, with 15 bases spanning the gap. As DNA, the CDR3 is TGTGCCAGCAGTAACCGGGACATAGGGGGCTACACCTTC. Protein: CASSNRDIGGYTF.

This clone occurred once. CDR3 bases: TGTGCCTGGAGTGTAAGGGGCGCTGAGCAGTTCTTC. It yields the protein CAWSVRGAEQFF. The genes are TRBV30 and TRBJ2-1; possible D gene TRBD1, 5 bases. V dropped 0 bases and J dropped 9 bases, with 9 bases sitting between them. The CDR3 extends over 12 amino acids. The germline CDR1 and CDR2 sequences are GTSNPN and SVGIG (reference sequence).

The chain combines TRBV5-4 with TRBJ1-4; D remains ambiguous. Between the trimmed V and J ends, which lost 3 bases and 0 bases, there was a span of 6 bases. CDR1 and CDR2 from the germline V gene are SGHNT and YYREEE (reference sequence). The CDR3 extends over 14 amino acids. The CDR3 region is CASSSGSTNEKLFF. As DNA, the CDR3 is TGTGCCAGCAGCTCGGGGTCAACTAATGAAAAACTGTTTTTT.

The chain links TRBV7-3 to TRBJ2-1; maybe TRBD1 (6 bases). The germline V and J ends were trimmed by 5 bases and 7 bases, with 12 bases remaining between them. The CDR3 covers 13 residues. Germline loops: CDR1 SGHTA, CDR2 FQGTGA. CDR3 residues: CASSQDRLNEQFF. The CDR3 DNA is TGTGCCAGCAGCCAAGACAGGCTGAATGAGCAGTTCTTC. The full variable domain, completed using reference TRBV7-3 and TRBJ2-1, is GAGVSQTPSNKVTEKGKYVELRCDPISGHTALYWYRQSLGQGPEFLIYFQGTGAADDSGLPNDRFFAVRPEGSVSTLKIQRTERGDSAVYLCASSQDRLNEQFFGPGTRLTVL.

The chain carries TRBV19 and TRBJ1-5; maybe TRBD1 (6 bases). The CDR3 spans 16 residues. Germline V CDR1 and CDR2: LNHDA, SQIVND (reference sequence). V was cut by 5 bases and J by 3 bases, with 17 bases left in between. The chain's CDR3 is CASSPEGRGYNQPQHF. CDR3 bases: TGTGCCAGTAGTCCTGAGGGCAGGGGTTACAATCAGCCCCAGCATTTT.

The J gene is TRBJ2-7, the V gene TRBV6-5; possible D gene TRBD2, 5 bases. V gave up 2 bases and J gave up 1 base, with 12 bases separating them. CDR1 MNHEY and CDR2 SVGAGI come from the germline V gene. The CDR3 covers 15 residues. CDR3 protein: CASSYGGGFSYEQYF. CDR3 bases: TGTGCCAGCAGTTACGGCGGAGGCTTTTCCTACGAGCAGTACTTC.

The rearrangement uses TRBV21-1 and TRBJ2-7; TRBD2 reflects the table's D call only, with no check against the DNA. TRBV21-1 is a recognized pseudogene. This CDR3 spans 12 amino acids. The CDR3, as DNA: TGTGCCACCTGCGCGGGGGCCTACGAGCAGTACTTC. Translating gives CATCAGAYEQYF.

The rearrangement links TRBV7-2 to TRBJ1-6; 9 bases align to TRBD1. The germline CDR1 and CDR2 sequences are SGHTA and FQGNSA. CDR3 length: 15 residues. J gave up 10 bases and V 1 base, and 5 bases lay outside the gene matches. The CDR3 sequence is CASSLGGTGRSPLHF. The CDR3, as DNA: TGTGCCAGCAGCTTAGGGGGGACAGGGCGGTCACCCCTCCACTTT.

This clone has just one count. This chain joins TRBV11-2 and TRBJ2-1, with TRBD2 matching 12 bases. This CDR3 is 15 amino acids long. Germline trimming cut 5 bases from V and 7 bases from J; bases unmatched to any gene: 6. The V gene's germline CDR1 is SGHAT and CDR2 FQNNGV. Here the CDR3 DNA reads TGTGCCAGCAGCCAAACTAGCGGGGGGTCAAATGAGCAGTTCTTC. Translation: CASSQTSGGSNEQFF.

This chain links TRBV2 with TRBJ2-7; 7 positions match TRBD2. Per germline, CDR1 SNHLY and CDR2 FYNNEI. V lost 4 bases and J lost 9; bases outside the gene matches: 12. The CDR3 sequence is 14 residues long. Here the CDR3 DNA reads TGTGCCAGCAGTGCGGCGGCGGTGCCGGGGGGGCAGTACTTC. It codes for CASSAAAVPGGQYF.

The chain combines TRBV9 with TRBJ1-2, with 10 bases fitting TRBD1. V lost 3 bases, J lost 7 bases, and 9 bases stayed unmatched. This CDR3 spans 15 amino acids. Germline assignment: CDR1 SGDLS and CDR2 YYNGEE. CDR3: CASSGDRGVWRGYTF. CDR3 coding DNA: TGTGCCAGCAGCGGGGACAGGGGAGTTTGGCGTGGCTACACCTTC.

The chain combines TRBV30 with TRBJ2-2, with 9 bases fitting TRBD2. This CDR3 is 15 amino acids long. The germline V gene encodes CDR1 GTSNPN and CDR2 SVGIG (reference sequence). V dropped 0 bases and J dropped 6; count of bases not matched to a gene: 5. The DNA for the CDR3 is TGTGCCTGGAGTGTCCGAGCGGGGGGCCCCGGGGAGCTGTTTTTT. Translation: CAWSVRAGGPGELFF.

Regarding this clone: Sequence at one end of the junction differs from germline and may be a read error. The chain recombines TRBV7-7 with TRBJ2-5; 7 nucleotides align to TRBD1. The germline V gene has CDR1 SSHAT and CDR2 FNYEAQ (reference sequence). The CDR3 is made up of 15 amino acids. The CDR3 DNA reads TGTGCTAGCAGCCGAGACAGGGCTGGTCAAGAGACCCAGTACTTC. Translating gives CASSRDRAGQETQYF.